This TCR beta chain was sequenced for a study of blood T cell repertoires in COVID-19. Study-level background: PBMCs, B-cell-depleted T cells, or T cells were the source of the cDNA or gDNA that made up the material.

Trimming left V 4 bases short and J 0 bases short, with 14 bases between. CDR3 length: 16 amino acids. Germline V gene sequence: CDR1 SGHRS, CDR2 YFSETQ. Using immunoSEQ multiplex PCR, the repertoire was profiled, and TCRdb retains in-frame clones only, with some absent. Among around 200,000 clones listed, around 83% were seen once. This chain links TRBV5-1 with TRBJ2-1; tentative D call: TRBD2 (7 bases). The receptor comes from a man aged 45-65 years with active or convalescent COVID-19. Sequenced sample: peripheral blood. The CDR3: CASSESGGPSYNEQFF. The CDR3 DNA is TGCGCCAGCAGCGAGTCCGGGGGGCCCTCCTACAATGAGCAGTTCTTC.